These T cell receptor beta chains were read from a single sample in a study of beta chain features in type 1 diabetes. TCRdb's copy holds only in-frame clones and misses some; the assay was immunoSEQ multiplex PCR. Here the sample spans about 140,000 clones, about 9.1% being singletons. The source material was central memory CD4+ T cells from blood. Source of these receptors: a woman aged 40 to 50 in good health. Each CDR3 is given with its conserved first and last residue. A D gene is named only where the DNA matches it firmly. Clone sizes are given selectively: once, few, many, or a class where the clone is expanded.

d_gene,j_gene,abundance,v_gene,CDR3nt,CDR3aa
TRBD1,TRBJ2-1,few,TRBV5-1,TGCGCCAGCAGCGGGTTTGGACAGGGGAATGAGCAGTTCTTC,CASSGFGQGNEQFF
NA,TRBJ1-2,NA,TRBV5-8,TGTGCCAGCAGCTGGGATAGAGAGGGAGGCTACACCTTC,CASSWDREGGYTF
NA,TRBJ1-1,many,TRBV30,TGTGCCTGGAGTGTACGGGGGGCGGACACTGAAGCTTTCTTT,CAWSVRGADTEAFF
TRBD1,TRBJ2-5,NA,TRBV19,TGTGCCAGTGGGACAGGGGGGTGGCAAGAGACCCAGTACTTC,CASGTGGWQETQYF
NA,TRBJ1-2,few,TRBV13,TGTGCCAGCAGCGTGACCAGGGTTGGCTACACCTTC,CASSVTRVGYTF
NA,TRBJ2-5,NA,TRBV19,TGTGCCAGCCGGGGCCAAGAGACCCAGTACTTC,CASRGQETQYF
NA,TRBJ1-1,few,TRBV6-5,TGTGCCAGCAGATCCGTTACAGAGAACACTGAAGCTTTCTTT,CASRSVTENTEAFF
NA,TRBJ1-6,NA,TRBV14,TGTGCCAGCAGCCAAGGGGGCAGGCGGTATAATTCACCCCTCCACTTT,CASSQGGRRYNSPLHF
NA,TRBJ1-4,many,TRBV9,TGTGCCAGCAGCTCAGGGGAAGTAACTGAAAAACTGTTTTTT,CASSSGEVTEKLFF
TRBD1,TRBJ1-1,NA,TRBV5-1,TGCGCCAGCAGCGTCGGACAGGGGGCAGGAGTGGTGTACACTGAAGCTTTCTTT,CASSVGQGAGVVYTEAFF
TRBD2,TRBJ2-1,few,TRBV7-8,TGTGCCAGCAGCTTAATGGTGGGACTAGCGGGAAATGAGCAGTTCTTC,CASSLMVGLAGNEQFF
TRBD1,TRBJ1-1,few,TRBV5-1,TGCGCCAGCAGTTACACAGGGGACACTGAAGCTTTCTTT,CASSYTGDTEAFF
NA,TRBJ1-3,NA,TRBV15,TGTGCCACCAGCAGAGACCTCCCCCGGGGTAACTCTGGAAACACCATATATTTT,CATSRDLPRGNSGNTIYF
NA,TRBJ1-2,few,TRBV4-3,TGCGCCAGCAGCCAAGACTACAGTGGCCAAGGCTACACCTTC,CASSQDYSGQGYTF
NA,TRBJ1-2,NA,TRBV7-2,TGTGCCAGCAGCCCAAGGACGGGGTACTATGGCTACACCTTC,CASSPRTGYYGYTF
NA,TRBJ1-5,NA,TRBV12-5,TGTGCTAGTGGTTCGGACTTATATCAGCCCCAGCATTTT,CASGSDLYQPQHF
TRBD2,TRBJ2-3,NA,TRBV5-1,TGCGCCAGCCACCTTAGCGGGGGAATTGCAGATACGCAGTATTTT,CASHLSGGIADTQYF
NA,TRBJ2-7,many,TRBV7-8,TGTGCCAGCAGCTCCCCAAGGCGGGGTCACGAGCAGTACTTC,CASSSPRRGHEQYF
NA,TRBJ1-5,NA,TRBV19,TGTGCCAGTAGGTGGGAGGGAGCCTATCAGCCCCAGCATTTT,CASRWEGAYQPQHF
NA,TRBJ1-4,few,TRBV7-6,TGTGCCAGCAGCCTTCCGGGAGCAGGGGAAAAACTGTTTTTT,CASSLPGAGEKLFF
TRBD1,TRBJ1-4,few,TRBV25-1,TGTGCCAGCAGTGGTACGACAGGGGGTAAGGAAAAACTGTTTTTT,CASSGTTGGKEKLFF
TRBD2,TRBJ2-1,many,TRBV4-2,TGTGCCAGCAGCCAAGAGAGCAGCGGGGGGGCCTTGTTCTTC,CASSQESSGGALFF
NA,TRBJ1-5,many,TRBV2,TGTGCCAGCAGTGAAGGAACGCGGGATCAGCCCCAGCATTTT,CASSEGTRDQPQHF
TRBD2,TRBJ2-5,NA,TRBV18,TGTGCCAGCTCGCCCGGACTAGCGGGGGAGACCCAGTACTTC,CASSPGLAGETQYF
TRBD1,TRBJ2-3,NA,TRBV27,TGTGCCACCAAGGACAGGGCCACAGATACGCAGTATTTT,CATKDRATDTQYF
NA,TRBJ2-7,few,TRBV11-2,TGTGCCAGCAGCTTAGGGCGGGGCGAGCAGTACTTC,CASSLGRGEQYF
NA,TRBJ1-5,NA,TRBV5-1,TGCGCCAGCAGCTATGGACAGCCCAATGAGCCCCAGCATTTT,CASSYGQPNEPQHF
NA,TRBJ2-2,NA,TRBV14,TGTGCCAGCAGCCAAGTCAAAGCAGGCTCCGGGGAGCTGTTTTTT,CASSQVKAGSGELFF
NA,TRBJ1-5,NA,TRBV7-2,TGTGCCAGCAGCTTAGTCCCGCAGGGGCTCGGCAATCAGCCCCAGCATTTT,CASSLVPQGLGNQPQHF
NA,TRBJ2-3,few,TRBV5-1,TGCGCCAGCAGCTTGGACGGAGGTACGCAGTATTTT,CASSLDGGTQYF
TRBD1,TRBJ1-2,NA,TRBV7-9,TGTGCCAGCAGCCCCGGACAGGGTAACTATGGCTACACCTTC,CASSPGQGNYGYTF
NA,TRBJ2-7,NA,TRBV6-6,TGTGCCAGCAAGATCGGGACCTACGAGCAGTACTTC,CASKIGTYEQYF
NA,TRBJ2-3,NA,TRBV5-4,TGTGCCAGCAGCTTCGGTAGTCTGATGAAGACAGATACGCAGTATTTT,CASSFGSLMKTDTQYF
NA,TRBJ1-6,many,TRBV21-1,TGTGCCAGCAGCCACCGAGCAGGGACAGGGTGCCATTCACCCCTCCACTTT,CASSHRAGTGCHSPLHF
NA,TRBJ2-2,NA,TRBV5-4,TGTGCCAGCAGCTTGGAAGGCAGGCCTGGTGCCGGGGAGCTGTTTTTT,CASSLEGRPGAGELFF
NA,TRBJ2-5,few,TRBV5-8,TGTGCCAGCAGCCCCACCGGTCTCCCTAGAGAGACCCAGTACTTC,CASSPTGLPRETQYF
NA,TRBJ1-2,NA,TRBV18,TGTGCCAGCTCACCGAATGGGGGGGACTATGGCTACACCTTC,CASSPNGGDYGYTF
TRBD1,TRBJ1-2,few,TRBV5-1,TGCGCCAGCAGCTTGGACAGGGGGTATGGCTACACCTTC,CASSLDRGYGYTF
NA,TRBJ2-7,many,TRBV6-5,TGTGCCAGCACTCCCCGCCAGGGAGGCGAGCAGTACTTC,CASTPRQGGEQYF
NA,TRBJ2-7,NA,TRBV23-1,TGCGCCAGCAGTCTCGGCAGGGCTGTCGGGCCGCGGTCCTACGAGCAGTACTTC,CASSLGRAVGPRSYEQYF
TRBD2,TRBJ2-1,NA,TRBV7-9,TGTGCCAGCAGCTTAGCCGGCGGGGGGACCCGCAATGAGCAGTTCTTC,CASSLAGGGTRNEQFF
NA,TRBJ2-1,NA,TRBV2,TGTGCCAGCAGCCCCCCCAGGGCCAATGAGCAGTTCTTC,CASSPPRANEQFF
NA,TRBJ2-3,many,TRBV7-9,TGTGCCGTGCAGGGCACAGATACGCAGTATTTT,CAVQGTDTQYF
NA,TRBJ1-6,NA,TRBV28,TGTGCCAGCAGTCTCGGGAATTCTAATTCACCCCTCCACTTT,CASSLGNSNSPLHF
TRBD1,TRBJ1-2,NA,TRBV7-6,TGTGCCAGCAGCTTGGGACAGGGCCCTAACTATGGCTACACCTTC,CASSLGQGPNYGYTF
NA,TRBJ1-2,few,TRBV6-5,TGTGCCAGCAGACATAACTATGGCTACACCTTC,CASRHNYGYTF
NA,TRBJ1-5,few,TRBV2,TGTGCCAGCAGTGCTCAGGGGCCAGGGGATCAGCCCCAGCATTTT,CASSAQGPGDQPQHF
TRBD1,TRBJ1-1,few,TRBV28,TGTGCCAGTTATTCATGGAACAGGGGGTCTGAAGCTTTCTTT,CASYSWNRGSEAFF
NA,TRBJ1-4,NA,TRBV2,TGTGCCAGCTCTCCAGGGGCAAGTAATGAAAAACTGTTTTTT,CASSPGASNEKLFF
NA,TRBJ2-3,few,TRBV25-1,TGTGCCAGCAGTCCCTCCGACGGGGGAAGCACAGATACGCAGTATTTT,CASSPSDGGSTDTQYF